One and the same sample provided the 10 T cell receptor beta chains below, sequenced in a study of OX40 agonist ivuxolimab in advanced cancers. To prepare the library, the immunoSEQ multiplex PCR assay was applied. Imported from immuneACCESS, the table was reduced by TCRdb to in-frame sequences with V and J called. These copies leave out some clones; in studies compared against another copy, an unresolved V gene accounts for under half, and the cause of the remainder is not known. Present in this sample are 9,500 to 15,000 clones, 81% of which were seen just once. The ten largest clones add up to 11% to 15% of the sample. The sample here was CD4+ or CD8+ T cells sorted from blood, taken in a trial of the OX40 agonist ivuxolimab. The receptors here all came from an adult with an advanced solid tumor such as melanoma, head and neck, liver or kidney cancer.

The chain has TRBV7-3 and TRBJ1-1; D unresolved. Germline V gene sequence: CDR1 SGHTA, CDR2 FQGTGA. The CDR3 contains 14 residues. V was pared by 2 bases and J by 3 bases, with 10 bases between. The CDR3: CASSLVPDYTEAFF. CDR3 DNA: TGTGCCAGCAGCTTAGTTCCAGACTACACTGAAGCTTTCTTT.

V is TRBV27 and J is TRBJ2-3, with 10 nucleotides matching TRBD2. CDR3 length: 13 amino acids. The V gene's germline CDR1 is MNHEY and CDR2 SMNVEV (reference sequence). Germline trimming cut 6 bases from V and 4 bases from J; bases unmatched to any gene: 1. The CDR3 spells CASRGLASDTQYF. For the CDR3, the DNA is TGTGCCAGCAGGGGACTAGCGTCAGATACGCAGTATTTT.

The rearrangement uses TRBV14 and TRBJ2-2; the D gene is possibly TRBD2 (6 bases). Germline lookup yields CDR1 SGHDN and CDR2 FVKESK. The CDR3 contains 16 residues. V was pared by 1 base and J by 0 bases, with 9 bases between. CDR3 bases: TGTGCCAGCAGCCAAGGAGGGACTGCGAACACCGGGGAGCTGTTTTTT. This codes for CASSQGGTANTGELFF.

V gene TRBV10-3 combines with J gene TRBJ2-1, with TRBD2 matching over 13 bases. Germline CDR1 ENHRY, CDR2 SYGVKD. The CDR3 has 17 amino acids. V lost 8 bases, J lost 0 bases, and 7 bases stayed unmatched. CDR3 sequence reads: CAIGRTSGGGSYNEQFF. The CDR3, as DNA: TGTGCCATCGGACGAACTAGCGGGGGGGGCTCCTACAATGAGCAGTTCTTC.

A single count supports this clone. Written as DNA, the CDR3 is TGTGCCAGCAGAGACAGGTGGACGCAGCCCCAGCATTTT. It translates to CASRDRWTQPQHF. This chain joins TRBV28 and TRBJ1-5, with a tentative D call TRBD1 (6 bases). Germline V gene sequence: CDR1 MDHEN, CDR2 SYDVKM. Trimming removed 6 bases at V and 7 bases at J, with 13 bases between. The CDR3 contains 13 residues.

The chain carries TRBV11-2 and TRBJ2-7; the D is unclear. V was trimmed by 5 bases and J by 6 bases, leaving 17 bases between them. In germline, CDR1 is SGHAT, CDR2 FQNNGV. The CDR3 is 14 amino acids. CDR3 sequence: CASSPSGNRREQYF. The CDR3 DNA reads TGTGCCAGCAGCCCGTCGGGCAATCGGCGCGAGCAGTACTTC.

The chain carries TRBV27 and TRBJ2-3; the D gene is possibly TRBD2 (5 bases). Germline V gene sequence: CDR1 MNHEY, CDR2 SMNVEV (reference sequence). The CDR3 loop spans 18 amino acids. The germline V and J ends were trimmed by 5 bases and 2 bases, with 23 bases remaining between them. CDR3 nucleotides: TGTGCCAGCAGTCCATATTTCCGACCTAGCCCTAACACAGATACGCAGTATTTT. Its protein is CASSPYFRPSPNTDTQYF.

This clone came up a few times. The chain's CDR3 is CASSVVLTTNEQFF. The CDR3 coding sequence is TGTGCCAGCAGCGTTGTACTAACCACCAATGAGCAGTTCTTC. The V gene is TRBV9, the J gene TRBJ2-1; D gene uncertain. The CDR3 is 14 residues long. CDR1 and CDR2 from the germline V gene are SGDLS and YYNGEE. The germline V and J ends were trimmed by 2 bases and 6 bases, with 12 bases remaining between them.

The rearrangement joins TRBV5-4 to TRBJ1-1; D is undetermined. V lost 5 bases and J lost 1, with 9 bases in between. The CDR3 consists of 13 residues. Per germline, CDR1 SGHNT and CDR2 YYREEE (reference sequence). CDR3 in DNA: TGTGCCAGCAGATCTAGGGAGAACACTGAAGCTTTCTTT. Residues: CASRSRENTEAFF.

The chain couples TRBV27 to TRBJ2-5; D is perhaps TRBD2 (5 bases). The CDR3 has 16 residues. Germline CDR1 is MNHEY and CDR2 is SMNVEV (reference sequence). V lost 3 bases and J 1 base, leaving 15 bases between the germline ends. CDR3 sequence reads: CASSFLPQRAQETQYF. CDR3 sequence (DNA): TGTGCCAGCAGTTTTCTCCCCCAGAGGGCCCAAGAGACCCAGTACTTC.